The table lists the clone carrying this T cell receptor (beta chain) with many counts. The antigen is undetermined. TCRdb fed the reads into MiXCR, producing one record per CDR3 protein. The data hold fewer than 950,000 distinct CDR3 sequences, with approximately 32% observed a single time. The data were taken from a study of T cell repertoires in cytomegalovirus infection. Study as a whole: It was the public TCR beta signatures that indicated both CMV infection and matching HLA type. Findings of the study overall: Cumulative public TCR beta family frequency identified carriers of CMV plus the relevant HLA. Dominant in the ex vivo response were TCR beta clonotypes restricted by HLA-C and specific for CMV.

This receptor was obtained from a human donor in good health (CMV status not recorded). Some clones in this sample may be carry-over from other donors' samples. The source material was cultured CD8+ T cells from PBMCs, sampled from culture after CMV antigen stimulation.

The CDR3 nucleotides are TGCAGTGCTAGAGACGATGGCTCGGGATTAAATCAGCCCCAGCATTTT. It specifies CSARDDGSGLNQPQHF. This rearrangement joins TRBV20-1 to TRBJ1-5; D not certain. Germline lookup yields CDR1 DFQATT and CDR2 SNEGSKA (reference sequence). V was clipped by 0 bases and J by 4 bases, with 16 bases between them. The CDR3 has 16 amino acids.